Sequencing of this T cell receptor beta chain was carried out in a study of CD8 T cells in ankylosing spondylitis. Regarding the study as a whole: Before this, some motif variants had been reported in reactive arthritis synovial fluid and blood. Disease-linked clones reportedly showed significant enrichment in matched ankylosing spondylitis synovial fluid. Seven or eight highly homologous variants made up a TCR beta motif, and this motif appeared characteristic of ankylosing spondylitis blood.

This clonotype turned up a few times. Its matching antigen is unknown. Quantitative 5'-RACE with molecular barcodes produced the TCR beta libraries. One entry per CDR3 protein results from TCRdb running MiXCR on the 5' RACE reads. Of approximately 220,000 distinct CDR3 sequences in the sample, approximately 16% were seen once. Germline CDR1 LNHDA, CDR2 SQIVND (reference sequence). V lost 6 bases, J lost 5 bases, and 20 bases lay in between. The CDR3 has 15 amino acids. The clonotype comes from a male donor with ankylosing spondylitis. The specimen sequenced was blood, either unsorted or a sorted T cell fraction (not recorded which). V gene TRBV19 combines with J gene TRBJ2-7; no firm D call. The CDR3, as DNA: TGTGCCAGTAGAGAGACCAGCAATGTTGGTAACGAGCAGTACTTC. Its protein is CASRETSNVGNEQYF.